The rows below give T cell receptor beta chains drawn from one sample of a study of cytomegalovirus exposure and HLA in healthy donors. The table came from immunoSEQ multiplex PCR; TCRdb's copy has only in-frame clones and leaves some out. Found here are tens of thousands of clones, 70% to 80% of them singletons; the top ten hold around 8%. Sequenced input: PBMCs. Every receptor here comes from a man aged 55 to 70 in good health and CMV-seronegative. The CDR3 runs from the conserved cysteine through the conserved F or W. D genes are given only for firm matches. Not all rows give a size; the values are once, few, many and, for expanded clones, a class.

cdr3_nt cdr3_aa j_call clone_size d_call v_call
TGTGCCTGGAGTCGCGGGACTAGCGGCTTCTACGAGCAGTACTTC CAWSRGTSGFYEQYF TRBJ2-7 . TRBD2 TRBV30
TGTGCCAGCTCACCGGAGACAGGGGGTCAGCCCCAGCATTTT CASSPETGGQPQHF TRBJ1-5 . TRBD1 TRBV18
TGTGCCAGTAGTACCAGGAACCAGGGTTCGGGAAACACCATATATTTT CASSTRNQGSGNTIYF TRBJ1-3 . . TRBV19
TGTGCCACCAGCGGTCCCCAGGGGACGCCCCAGCATTTT CATSGPQGTPQHF TRBJ1-5 once . TRBV15
TGTGCCAGCAAAGACAGGGACTACGAGCAGTACTTC CASKDRDYEQYF TRBJ2-7 . TRBD1 TRBV6-6
TGTGCCAGCAGCTTCGGGGGGGCGGCAGATACGCAGTATTTT CASSFGGAADTQYF TRBJ2-3 few TRBD2 TRBV7-7
TGCGCCAGCAGCCCCCAGGCAAATACGAACACTGAAGCTTTCTTT CASSPQANTNTEAFF TRBJ1-1 few . TRBV5-1
TGTGCCAGCTCACCCAGTCCAGGAAATCAGCCCCAGCATTTT CASSPSPGNQPQHF TRBJ1-5 . . TRBV18
TGTGCCAGCATGGGGACTAGCGGATACACAGATACGCAGTATTTT CASMGTSGYTDTQYF TRBJ2-3 . TRBD2 TRBV25-1
TGCGCCAGCAGCTTGTGGGACTTCAGCACAGATACGCAGTATTTT CASSLWDFSTDTQYF TRBJ2-3 . . TRBV5-1